This T cell receptor beta chain was sequenced during a study of blood T cell repertoires in COVID-19. Across the study: COVID-19 samples collected from the United States, Italy and Spain covered acute and convalescent phases.

The germline gives CDR1 SEHNR, CDR2 FQNEAQ (reference sequence). V was trimmed by 8 bases and J by 6 bases, leaving 16 bases between them. CDR3 length: 13 amino acids. Original processing methods: By means of reference gene primer amplification, nucleated cell counts were estimated. Clones were sequenced by immunoSEQ multiplex PCR, and TCRdb holds only the in-frame ones, with some missing. V, J and clone size reflect that table, while D and trimming were determined from the DNA. The data show under 200,000 clones, around 89% seen once. Cohorts were assigned according to the clinical history that participants reported. Recovery meant two consecutive negative NP/OP PCR tests, professional clearance, or resolved symptoms.

Sequences were obtained from PBMCs or T cells enriched from blood (not recorded which). The receptor was isolated from a woman aged 18 to 35 who had recovered from COVID-19. The V call is TRBV7-9, the J call TRBJ1-2, with D perhaps TRBD1 (5 bases). The CDR3 reads CASSSQGVDGYTF. In DNA, the CDR3 is TGTGCCAGCTCGTCCCAAGGGGTGGATGGCTACACCTTC. Full variable domain (missing parts from reference TRBV7-9 and TRBJ1-2): DTGVSQNPRHKITKRGQNVTFRCDPISEHNRLYWYRQTLGQGPEFLTYFQNEAQLEKSRLLSDRFSAERPKGSFSTLEIQRTEQGDSAMYLCASSSQGVDGYTFGSGTRLTVV.